The 13 T cell receptor beta chains below were found in one sample sequenced in a study of CD4+ T cells in melanoma. Profiled with immunoSEQ multiplex PCR; TCRdb holds only in-frame clones, not every one. The table lists approximately 9,500 clones, about three quarters of them singletons, with around a fifth in the top ten. Sequenced input: cells from a culture (not recorded whether cultured in vitro). The receptors were sampled from a human donor with melanoma.

CDR3 region: CAWSPAYGYNEQFF. As DNA, the CDR3 is TGTGCCTGGAGCCCGGCCTACGGCTACAATGAGCAGTTCTTC. The gene calls are TRBV30 and TRBJ2-1; no firm D call. The V gene lost 3 bases and the J gene lost 3 bases, with 12 bases spanning the gap. This CDR3 region has 14 residues. Germline values: CDR1 GTSNPN, CDR2 SVGIG (reference sequence).

This clone is categorized as medium-sized. The J gene is TRBJ1-2, the V gene TRBV30, with D unclear. CDR1 is GTSNPN and CDR2 is SVGIG in the germline V gene (reference sequence). V was clipped by 3 bases and J by 4 bases, with 6 bases between them. The CDR3 runs to 11 residues. CDR3 DNA: TGTGCCTGGAGCCGAGGCTATGGCTACACCTTC. Translated: CAWSRGYGYTF.

The CDR3 region is CASRDRGQVNEKLFF. Written as DNA, the CDR3 is TGTGCCAGCAGAGACAGGGGGCAAGTTAATGAAAAACTGTTTTTT. The rearrangement joins TRBV2 to TRBJ1-4; 10 bases align to TRBD1. This CDR3 region has 15 residues. Germline values: CDR1 SNHLY, CDR2 FYNNEI. Trimming cost V 6 bases and J 4 bases; bases outside gene matches: 5.

V is TRBV18 and J is TRBJ1-1; 7 bases are a match to TRBD1. The CDR3 totals 13 residues. Trimming took 5 bases from V and 7 from J; bases not matched to a gene: 7. Per germline, CDR1 KGHSH and CDR2 LQKENI. The CDR3 DNA sequence: TGTGCCAGCTCAACCGGGACAGCCCTTGAAGCTTTCTTT. Translating it yields CASSTGTALEAFF.

The V and J genes are TRBV7-2 and TRBJ2-1; 11 bases are a match to TRBD2. V shed 4 bases, J shed 5 bases, and the junction held 4 bases outside the gene matches. The CDR3 spans 15 residues. Per germline, CDR1 SGHTA and CDR2 FQGNSA. CDR3 nucleotide sequence: TGTGCCAGCAGCTGGACTAGCGGGCTGAACAATGAGCAGTTCTTC. It is translated as CASSWTSGLNNEQFF.

J is TRBJ2-2 and V is TRBV9; the match to TRBD1 covers 7 bases. Trimming removed 2 bases from V and 1 base from J; junction bases left unmatched: 5. This CDR3 contains 16 residues. Germline loops: CDR1 SGDLS, CDR2 YYNGEE. CDR3 nucleotides: TGTGCCAGCAGCGTCTCCCGACAGGGGAACACCGGGGAGCTGTTTTTT. Residues: CASSVSRQGNTGELFF. The complete variable domain, with remaining parts taken from reference TRBV9 and TRBJ2-2, reads DSGVTQTPKHLITATGQRVTLRCSPRSGDLSVYWYQQSLDQGLQFLIQYYNGEERAKGNILERFSAQQFPDLHSELNLSSLELGDSALYFCASSVSRQGNTGELFFGEGSRLTVL.

This chain connects TRBV30 to TRBJ2-7; no clear D gene. The V gene's germline CDR1 is GTSNPN and CDR2 SVGIG (reference sequence). The V end was cut by 0 bases, the J end by 2 bases, with 8 bases between. There are 13 residues in the CDR3. DNA of the CDR3: TGTGCCTGGAGTGTAGAAGGACCCTACGAGCAGTACTTC. This sequence encodes CAWSVEGPYEQYF.

This chain connects TRBV30 to TRBJ2-6, with TRBD1 identical over 8 bases. Germline assignment: CDR1 GTSNPN and CDR2 SVGIG (reference sequence). V shed 2 bases, J shed 0 bases, and the junction held 6 bases outside the gene matches. This CDR3 region has 17 residues. Written as DNA, the CDR3 is TGTGCCTGGAGTCGGGACAGGTCATCCTCTGGGGCCAACGTCCTGACTTTC. Residues: CAWSRDRSSSGANVLTF. The whole variable domain, filled in from reference TRBV30 and TRBJ2-6, reads SQTIHQWPATLVQPVGSPLSLECTVEGTSNPNLYWYRQAAGRGLQLLFYSVGIGQISSEVPQNLSASRPQDRQFILSSKKLLLSDSGFYLCAWSRDRSSSGANVLTFGAGSRLTVL.

The J gene is TRBJ2-5, the V gene TRBV7-3; D is uncertain. The germline CDR1 and CDR2 sequences are SGHTA and FQGTGA. The CDR3 is made up of 14 amino acids. Trimming stripped 5 bases from V and 1 base from J, with 11 bases between. CDR3 nucleotides: TGTGCCAGCAGCCCCACGGGCCTCCAAGAGACCCAGTACTTC. Translated: CASSPTGLQETQYF.

The CDR3 bases are TGTGCCAGCAGCCAAAGACTAGCTCAGGTGGGGGAGCTGTTTTTT. As protein: CASSQRLAQVGELFF. This chain links TRBV3-1 (or the pseudogene TRBV3-2) with TRBJ2-2, with 7 bases that match TRBD2. With 2 bases clipped from V and 8 bases from J, the junction kept 8 bases outside the gene matches. CDR1 is LGHDT and CDR2 is YNNKEL in the germline V gene (reference sequence). The CDR3 has 15 amino acids.

The gene calls are TRBV11-2 and TRBJ2-5; D gene unclear. Trimming took off 5 bases at V and 5 bases at J, with 15 bases between the two ends. CDR1 SGHAT and CDR2 FQNNGV come from the germline V gene. The CDR3 consists of 14 residues. The CDR3 nucleotides read TGTGCCAGCAGCCCGGGCCGAGGACCGGAGACCCAGTACTTC. Translating gives CASSPGRGPETQYF. Full variable domain (missing parts from reference TRBV11-2 and TRBJ2-5): EAGVAQSPRYKIIEKRQSVAFWCNPISGHATLYWYQQILGQGPKLLIQFQNNGVVDDSQLPKDRFSAERLKGVDSTLKIQPAKLEDSAVYLCASSPGRGPETQYFGPGTRLLVL.

This clone was recorded once. The V call is TRBV3-1 (or the pseudogene TRBV3-2), the J call TRBJ1-2; maybe TRBD1 (6 bases). Deletions cut 4 bases from V and 8 bases from J, with 17 bases between. The germline V gene has CDR1 LGHDT and CDR2 YNNKEL (reference sequence). This CDR3 spans 14 amino acids. Written as DNA, the CDR3 is TGTGCCAGCAGCCGGAGAGACAGGTCTGAAGGCTACACCTTC. This encodes CASSRRDRSEGYTF.

V and J are TRBV5-1 and TRBJ2-2, with TRBD2 identical over 9 bases. Germline lookup yields CDR1 SGHRS and CDR2 YFSETQ. Trimming took 0 bases from V and 6 from J; bases not matched to a gene: 6. The CDR3 covers 16 residues. CDR3: CASSLVTSGLSGELFF. As DNA, the CDR3 is TGCGCCAGCAGCTTGGTGACTAGCGGCCTCTCCGGGGAGCTGTTTTTT.